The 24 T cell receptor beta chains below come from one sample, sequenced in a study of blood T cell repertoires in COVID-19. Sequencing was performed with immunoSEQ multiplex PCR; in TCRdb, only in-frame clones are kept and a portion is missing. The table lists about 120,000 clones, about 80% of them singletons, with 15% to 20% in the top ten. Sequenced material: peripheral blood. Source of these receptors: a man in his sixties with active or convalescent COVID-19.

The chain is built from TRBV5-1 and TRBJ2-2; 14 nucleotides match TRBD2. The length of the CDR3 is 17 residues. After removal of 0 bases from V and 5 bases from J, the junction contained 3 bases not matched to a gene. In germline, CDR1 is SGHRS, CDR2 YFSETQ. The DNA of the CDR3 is TGCGCCAGCAGCTTGGAAGGGACTAGCGGGAGTACCGGGGAGCTGTTTTTT. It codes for CASSLEGTSGSTGELFF.

The CDR3 nucleotides are TGTGCCAGCAGCTTCACAGGGGGTTCCTCCTACGAGCAGTACTTC. It encodes CASSFTGGSSYEQYF. The chain has TRBV5-5 and TRBJ2-7, with 8 nucleotides matching TRBD1. The ends lost 2 bases at V and 0 bases at J; junction bases unmatched: 4. The CDR3 extends over 15 amino acids. Looked up from germline, CDR1 is SGHKS and CDR2 is YYEKEE (reference sequence).

As DNA, the CDR3 is TGTGCCAGCAGCCTCGGGATGGCGGGAACTTACGAGCAGTACTTC. As protein: CASSLGMAGTYEQYF. The V call is TRBV7-3, the J call TRBJ2-7, with D perhaps TRBD2 (6 bases). The CDR3 covers 15 residues. The germline CDR1 and CDR2 sequences are SGHTA and FQGTGA. V was pared by 5 bases and J by 4 bases, with 18 bases between. The full variable domain, in which reference TRBV7-3 and TRBJ2-7 provide the parts outside the CDR3, is GAGVSQTPSNKVTEKGKYVELRCDPISGHTALYWYRQSLGQGPEFLIYFQGTGAADDSGLPNDRFFAVRPEGSVSTLKIQRTERGDSAVYLCASSLGMAGTYEQYFGPGTRLTVT.

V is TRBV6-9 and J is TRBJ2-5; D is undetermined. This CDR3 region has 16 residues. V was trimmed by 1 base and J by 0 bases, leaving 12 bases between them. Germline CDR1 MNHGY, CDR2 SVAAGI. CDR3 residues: CASSYFPRTYQETQYF. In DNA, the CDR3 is TGTGCCAGCAGTTATTTTCCTAGAACGTACCAAGAGACCCAGTACTTC.

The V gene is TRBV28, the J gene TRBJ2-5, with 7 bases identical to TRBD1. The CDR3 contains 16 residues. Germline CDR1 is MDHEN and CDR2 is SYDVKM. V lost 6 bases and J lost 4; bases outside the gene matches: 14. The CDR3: CASSPLDRVGSETQYF. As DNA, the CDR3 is TGTGCCAGCAGCCCTCTTGACAGGGTAGGGTCAGAGACCCAGTACTTC.

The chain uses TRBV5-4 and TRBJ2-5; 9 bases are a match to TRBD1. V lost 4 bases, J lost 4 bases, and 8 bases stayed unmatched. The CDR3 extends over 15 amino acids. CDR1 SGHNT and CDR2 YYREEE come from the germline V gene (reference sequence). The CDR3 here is CASSHRDRVGETQYF. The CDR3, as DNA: TGTGCCAGCAGCCACCGGGACAGGGTCGGAGAGACCCAGTACTTC.

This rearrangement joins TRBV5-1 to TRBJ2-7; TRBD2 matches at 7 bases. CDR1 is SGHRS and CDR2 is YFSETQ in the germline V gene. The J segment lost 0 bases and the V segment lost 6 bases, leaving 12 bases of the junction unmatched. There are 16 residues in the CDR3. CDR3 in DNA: TGCGCCAGCACCTCTTCGGGAGCGGGAAGCTCCTACGAGCAGTACTTC. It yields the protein CASTSSGAGSSYEQYF.

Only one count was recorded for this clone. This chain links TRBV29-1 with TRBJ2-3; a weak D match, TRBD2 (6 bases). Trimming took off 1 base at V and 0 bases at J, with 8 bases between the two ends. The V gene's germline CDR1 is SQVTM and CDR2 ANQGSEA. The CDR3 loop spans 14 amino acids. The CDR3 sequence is CSVEGDSSTDTQYF. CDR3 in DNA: TGCAGCGTTGAAGGGGACTCTAGCACAGATACGCAGTATTTT.

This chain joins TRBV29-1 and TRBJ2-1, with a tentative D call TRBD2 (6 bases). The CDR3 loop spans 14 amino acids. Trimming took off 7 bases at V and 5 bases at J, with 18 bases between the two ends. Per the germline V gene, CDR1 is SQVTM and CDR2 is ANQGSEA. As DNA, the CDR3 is TGCAGCGGGGGACTGTTCATCACCCACAATGAGCAGTTCTTC. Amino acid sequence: CSGGLFITHNEQFF.

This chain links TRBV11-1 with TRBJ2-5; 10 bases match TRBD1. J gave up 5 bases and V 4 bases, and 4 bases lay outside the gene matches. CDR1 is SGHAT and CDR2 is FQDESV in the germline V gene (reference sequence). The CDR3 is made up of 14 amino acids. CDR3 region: CASSSDRGRETQYF. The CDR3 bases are TGTGCCAGCAGCTCTGACAGGGGGCGGGAGACCCAGTACTTC. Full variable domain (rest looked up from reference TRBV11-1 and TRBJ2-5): EAEVAQSPRYKITEKSQAVAFWCDPISGHATLYWYRQILGQGPELLVQFQDESVVDDSQLPKDRFSAERLKGVDSTLKIQPAELGDSAMYLCASSSDRGRETQYFGPGTRLLVL.

The CDR3 reads CASSTISGVYNEQFF. In nucleotides, the CDR3 is TGTGCCAGCAGCACCATTAGCGGGGTTTACAATGAGCAGTTCTTC. The chain combines TRBV11-3 with TRBJ2-1, with 8 nucleotides matching TRBD2. The ends lost 5 bases at V and 4 bases at J; junction bases unmatched: 7. This CDR3 contains 15 residues. CDR1 and CDR2 (germline): SGHNT, YENEEA.

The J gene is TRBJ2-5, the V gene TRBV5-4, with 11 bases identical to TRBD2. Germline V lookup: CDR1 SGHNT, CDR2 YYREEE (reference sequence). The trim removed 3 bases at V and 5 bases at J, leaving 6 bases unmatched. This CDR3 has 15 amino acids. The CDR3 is CASSYRLAGTETQYF. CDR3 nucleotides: TGTGCCAGCAGCTACCGACTAGCGGGAACGGAGACCCAGTACTTC. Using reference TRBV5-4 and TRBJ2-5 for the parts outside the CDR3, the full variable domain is ETGVTQSPTHLIKTRGQQVTLRCSSQSGHNTVSWYQQALGQGPQFIFQYYREEENGRGNFPPRFSGLQFPNYSSELNVNALELDDSALYLCASSYRLAGTETQYFGPGTRLLVL.

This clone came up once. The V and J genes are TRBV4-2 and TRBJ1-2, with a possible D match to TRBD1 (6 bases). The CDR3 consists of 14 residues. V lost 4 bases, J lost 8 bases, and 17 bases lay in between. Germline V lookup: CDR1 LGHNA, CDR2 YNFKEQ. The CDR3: CASSRSQGTEGYTF. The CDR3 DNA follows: TGTGCCAGCAGCCGAAGCCAGGGGACGGAGGGCTACACCTTC.

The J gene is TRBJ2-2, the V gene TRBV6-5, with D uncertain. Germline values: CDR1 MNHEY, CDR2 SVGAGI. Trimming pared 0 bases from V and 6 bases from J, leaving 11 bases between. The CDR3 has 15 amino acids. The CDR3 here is CASSYSNSFPGELFF. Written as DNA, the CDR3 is TGTGCCAGCAGTTACTCGAATAGTTTTCCCGGGGAGCTGTTTTTT.

CDR3 in DNA: TGTGCCAGCAGTTTTTCTGGGAGCTCTGGAAACACCATATATTTT. As protein: CASSFSGSSGNTIYF. The chain recombines TRBV27 with TRBJ1-3, with D unresolved. V was shortened by 3 bases and J by 0 bases, with 9 bases between the two germline ends. Per the germline V gene, CDR1 is MNHEY and CDR2 is SMNVEV (reference sequence). CDR3 size: 15 residues.

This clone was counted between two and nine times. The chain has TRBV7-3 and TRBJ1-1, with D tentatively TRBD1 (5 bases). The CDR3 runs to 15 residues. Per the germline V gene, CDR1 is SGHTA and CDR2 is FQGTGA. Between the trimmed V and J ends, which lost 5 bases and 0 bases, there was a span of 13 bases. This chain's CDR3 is CASSPFPGLNTEAFF. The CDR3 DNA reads TGTGCCAGCAGCCCCTTCCCAGGGTTGAACACTGAAGCTTTCTTT.

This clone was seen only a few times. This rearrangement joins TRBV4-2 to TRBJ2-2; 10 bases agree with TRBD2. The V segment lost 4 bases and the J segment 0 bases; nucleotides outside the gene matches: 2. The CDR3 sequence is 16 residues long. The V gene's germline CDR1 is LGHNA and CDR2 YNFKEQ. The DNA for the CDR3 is TGTGCCAGCAGCCCGACTAGCGGGCCGAACACCGGGGAGCTGTTTTTT. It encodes CASSPTSGPNTGELFF.

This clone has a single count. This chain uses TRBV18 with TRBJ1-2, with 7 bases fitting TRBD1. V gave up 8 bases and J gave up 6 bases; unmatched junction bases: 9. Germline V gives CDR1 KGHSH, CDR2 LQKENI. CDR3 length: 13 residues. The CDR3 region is CASLSLGGDGYTF. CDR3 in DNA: TGTGCCAGCCTCTCCCTAGGGGGCGATGGCTACACCTTC.

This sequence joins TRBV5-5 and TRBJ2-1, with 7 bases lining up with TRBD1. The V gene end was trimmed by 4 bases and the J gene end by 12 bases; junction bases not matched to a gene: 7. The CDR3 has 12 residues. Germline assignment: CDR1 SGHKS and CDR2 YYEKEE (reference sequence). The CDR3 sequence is CASSQTGTMQFF. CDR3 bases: TGTGCCAGCAGCCAGACAGGGACGATGCAGTTCTTC.

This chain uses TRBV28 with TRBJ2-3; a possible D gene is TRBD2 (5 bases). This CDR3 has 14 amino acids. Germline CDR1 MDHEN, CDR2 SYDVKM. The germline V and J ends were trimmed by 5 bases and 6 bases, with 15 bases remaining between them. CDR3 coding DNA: TGTGCCAGCAGTCCCCGGACGGGGTCGGATACGCAGTATTTT. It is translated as CASSPRTGSDTQYF.

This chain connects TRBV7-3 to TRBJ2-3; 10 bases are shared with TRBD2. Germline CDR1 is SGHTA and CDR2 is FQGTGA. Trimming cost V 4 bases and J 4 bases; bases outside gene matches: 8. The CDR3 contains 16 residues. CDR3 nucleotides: TGTGCCAGCAGCTCCCCTGGGCTAGCGGGAGCAGATACGCAGTATTTT. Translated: CASSSPGLAGADTQYF.

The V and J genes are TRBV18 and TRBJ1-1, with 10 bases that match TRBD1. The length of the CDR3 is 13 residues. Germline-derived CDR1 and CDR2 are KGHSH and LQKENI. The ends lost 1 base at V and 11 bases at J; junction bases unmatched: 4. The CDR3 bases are TGTGCCAGCTCACCACAGGGACAGGGGATGGCTTTCTTT. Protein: CASSPQGQGMAFF.

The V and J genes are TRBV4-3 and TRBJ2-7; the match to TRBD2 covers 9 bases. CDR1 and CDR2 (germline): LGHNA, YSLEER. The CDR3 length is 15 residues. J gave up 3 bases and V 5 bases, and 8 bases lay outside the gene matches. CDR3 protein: CASSLRAGGLYEQYF. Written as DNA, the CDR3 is TGCGCCAGCAGCTTAAGAGCGGGAGGTCTCTACGAGCAGTACTTC.

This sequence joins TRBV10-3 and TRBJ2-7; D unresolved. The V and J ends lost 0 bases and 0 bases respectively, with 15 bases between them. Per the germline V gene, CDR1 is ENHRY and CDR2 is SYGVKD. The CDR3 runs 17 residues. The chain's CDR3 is CAISESKGGTNSYEQYF. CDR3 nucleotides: TGTGCCATCAGTGAGTCGAAAGGCGGCACGAACTCCTACGAGCAGTACTTC.